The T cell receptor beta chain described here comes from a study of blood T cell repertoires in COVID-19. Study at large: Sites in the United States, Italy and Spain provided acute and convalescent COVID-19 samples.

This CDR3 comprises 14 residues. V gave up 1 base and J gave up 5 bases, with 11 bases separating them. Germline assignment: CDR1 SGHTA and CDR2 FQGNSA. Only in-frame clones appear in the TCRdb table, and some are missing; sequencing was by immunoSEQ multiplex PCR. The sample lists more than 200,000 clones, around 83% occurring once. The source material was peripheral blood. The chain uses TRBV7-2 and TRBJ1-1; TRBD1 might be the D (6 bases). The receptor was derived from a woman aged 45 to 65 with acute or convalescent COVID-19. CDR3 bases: TGTGCCAGCAGCTTAGACAGGGTGGAAACTGAAGCTTTCTTT. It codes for CASSLDRVETEAFF.